These 29 T cell receptor beta chains share one sample of origin, sequenced in a study of T cells expressing NK-cell markers. TCRdb reprocessed the 5' RACE reads and keeps a single row for each CDR3 protein, giving no DNA. The sample's table shows fewer than 550,000 distinct CDR3 sequences. The sequenced sample was blood T cells: a sorted CD56 or NKG2C T cell subset, CD4+ or CD8+ T cells, or bulk PBMC T cells (not recorded which). Receptors were obtained from a woman between 45 and 65 years old in good health.

The chain has TRBV6-5 and TRBJ2-5. The CDR3 runs to 11 residues. Per the germline V gene, CDR1 is MNHEY and CDR2 is SVGAGI. The CDR3 loop reads CASSYGGTQYF.

The rearrangement joins TRBV7-2 to TRBJ1-6. Germline V gene data show CDR1 as SGHTA and CDR2 as FQGNSA. The CDR3 contains 14 residues. Here the CDR3 reads CASSLGGRNSPLHF.

This chain links TRBV15 with TRBJ2-7; TCRdb returns TRBD1, unconfirmable since there is no DNA. This CDR3 is built from 14 residues. Germline V gene sequence: CDR1 LNHNV, CDR2 YYDKDF (reference sequence). The CDR3: CATIPERESHEQYF.

The chain uses TRBV5-1 and TRBJ2-7; the TCRdb call, TRBD2, lacks DNA for checking. The CDR3 sequence is 14 residues long. CDR1 and CDR2 from the germline V gene are SGHRS and YFSETQ. The chain's CDR3 is CASSLVGEYYEQYF.

The rearrangement uses TRBV5-1 and TRBJ1-3; TCRdb returns TRBD1, unconfirmable since there is no DNA. Germline V lookup: CDR1 SGHRS, CDR2 YFSETQ. The CDR3 sequence is 16 residues long. CDR3 residues: CASSLTGQTSGNTIYF.

This chain joins TRBV20-1 and TRBJ2-3; TCRdb designates TRBD2, a call that cannot be tested without DNA. CDR3 size: 16 residues. Per germline, CDR1 DFQATT and CDR2 SNEGSKA (reference sequence). CDR3 protein: CSARDFGVAGTDTQYF.

The chain uses TRBV28 and TRBJ1-3; TCRdb gives TRBD1 as the D gene, but with no DNA this cannot be confirmed. This CDR3 is built from 15 residues. CDR1 and CDR2 (germline): MDHEN, SYDVKM. CDR3 amino acids: CASSSTGTTGNTIYF. The full variable domain, rest sourced from reference TRBV28 and TRBJ1-3, is DVKVTQSSRYLVKRTGEKVFLECVQDMDHENMFWYRQDPGLGLRLIYFSYDVKMKEKGDIPEGYSVSREKKERFSLILESASTNQTSMYLCASSSTGTTGNTIYFGEGSWLTVV.

CDR3 sequence: CASSPDGSRDEQFF. V usage is TRBV18 and J usage is TRBJ2-1; TCRdb's D call of TRBD2 is untestable without DNA. Germline CDR1 reads KGHSH; CDR2 reads LQKENI. The CDR3 runs 14 residues.

The chain employs TRBV11-2 and TRBJ2-5; TCRdb indicates TRBD2, and absent DNA this call remains unverified. The CDR3 is made up of 15 amino acids. In germline, CDR1 is SGHAT, CDR2 FQNNGV. The CDR3 here is CASSLEGSSLETQYF.

V and J are TRBV5-1 and TRBJ2-3; TCRdb outputs TRBD1, but without DNA this stays unchecked. The CDR3 is made up of 15 amino acids. The germline CDR1 and CDR2 sequences are SGHRS and YFSETQ. The CDR3 reads CASSLEVGSGDTQYF.

CDR3 protein: CASSPQGLPQHF. This chain connects TRBV12-3 or TRBV12-4 to TRBJ1-5; TCRdb reports TRBD1, a call that lacks DNA to check it against. This CDR3 has 12 residues.

This CDR3 reads CASSLEGPPLNEQFF. The chain joins TRBV5-1 to TRBJ2-1; there is no DNA to check the TCRdb D call of TRBD1. CDR1 and CDR2 from the germline V gene are SGHRS and YFSETQ. CDR3 length: 15 residues.

The chain joins TRBV6-2 or TRBV6-3 to TRBJ2-7; TCRdb indicates TRBD1, and absent DNA this call remains unverified. The CDR3 extends over 14 amino acids. The germline CDR1 and CDR2 sequences are MNHEY and SVGEGT. The CDR3 sequence is CASTRGDRSYEQYF.

This chain joins TRBV6-5 and TRBJ2-1. This CDR3 region has 13 residues. Germline V gene data show CDR1 as MNHEY and CDR2 as SVGAGI. This CDR3 is CASTGTLYNEQFF.

This chain connects TRBV3-1 to TRBJ2-1; TCRdb outputs TRBD2, but without DNA this stays unchecked. CDR3 length equals 16 residues. CDR1 LGHDT and CDR2 YNNKEL come from the germline V gene (reference sequence). The CDR3 here is CASSQDGRRRGVEQFF.

This rearrangement joins TRBV4-1 to TRBJ2-1. The length of the CDR3 is 16 residues. Germline V CDR1 and CDR2: MGHRA, YSYEKL. The CDR3 sequence is CASSLPESFKYNEQFF.

V usage is TRBV4-2 and J usage is TRBJ1-1. The CDR3 runs to 17 residues. The germline V gene has CDR1 LGHNA and CDR2 YNFKEQ. The CDR3 spells CASSQYLGGSLNTEAFF.

The V call is TRBV18, the J call TRBJ1-1; TCRdb designates TRBD1, a call that cannot be tested without DNA. Germline loops: CDR1 KGHSH, CDR2 LQKENI. The CDR3 spans 15 residues. The CDR3 loop reads CASAGQRLMNTEAFF.

This chain links TRBV15 with TRBJ2-3; checking the TCRdb D call of TRBD2 is not possible without DNA. CDR3 length: 14 residues. CDR1 LNHNV and CDR2 YYDKDF come from the germline V gene (reference sequence). The CDR3: CATSTRARGDTQYF.

The V call is TRBV4-1, the J call TRBJ2-1; with no DNA, the TCRdb D assignment of TRBD1 cannot be verified. CDR3 length: 19 residues. Germline-derived CDR1 and CDR2 are MGHRA and YSYEKL. CDR3 in amino acids: CASSQPPLTAESSYNEQFF.

V is TRBV7-6 and J is TRBJ1-5. CDR1 is SGHVS, CDR2 FNYEAQ, per germline. There are 14 residues in the CDR3. CDR3 region: CASSLLGLGQPQHF.

CDR3 sequence: CASSVEARIYTGELFF. The chain employs TRBV9 and TRBJ2-2; TCRdb gives TRBD2 as the D gene, but with no DNA this cannot be confirmed. Germline loops: CDR1 SGDLS, CDR2 YYNGEE. The CDR3 totals 16 residues. Drawing the rest from reference TRBV9 and TRBJ2-2, the complete variable domain is DSGVTQTPKHLITATGQRVTLRCSPRSGDLSVYWYQQSLDQGLQFLIQYYNGEERAKGNILERFSAQQFPDLHSELNLSSLELGDSALYFCASSVEARIYTGELFFGEGSRLTVL.

The rearrangement uses TRBV15 and TRBJ2-3; TCRdb picks TRBD1, but there is no DNA to check that call. Per the germline V gene, CDR1 is LNHNV and CDR2 is YYDKDF (reference sequence). The CDR3 is made up of 16 amino acids. The CDR3 protein is CATSRDRTGGTDTQYF. Variable domain in full (rest from reference TRBV15 and TRBJ2-3): DAMVIQNPRYQVTQFGKPVTLSCSQTLNHNVMYWYQQKSSQAPKLLFHYYDKDFNNEADTPDNFQSRRPNTSFCFLDIRSPGLGDTAMYLCATSRDRTGGTDTQYFGPGTRLTVL.

This chain uses TRBV5-1 with TRBJ2-5. Germline V gives CDR1 SGHRS, CDR2 YFSETQ. The length of the CDR3 is 12 residues. CDR3 in amino acids: CASAANQETQYF.

V and J are TRBV6-5 and TRBJ1-4; TCRdb indicates TRBD1, and absent DNA this call remains unverified. This CDR3 has 16 amino acids. Germline CDR1 reads MNHEY; CDR2 reads SVGAGI. CDR3 region: CASSLGQGATNEKLFF.

This sequence joins TRBV21-1 and TRBJ2-1; TCRdb picks TRBD2, but there is no DNA to check that call. TRBV21-1 is a documented pseudogene. The CDR3 has 15 amino acids. The chain's CDR3 is CASSKRGTSTSEQFF.

The V and J genes are TRBV3-1 and TRBJ1-1; checking the TCRdb D call of TRBD1 is not possible without DNA. Germline-derived CDR1 and CDR2 are LGHDT and YNNKEL (reference sequence). This CDR3 has 14 residues. CDR3: CASRTGGGYTEAFF.

The genes are TRBV11-3 and TRBJ2-5; TCRdb proposes TRBD1, but this gene call is untestable without DNA. Germline lookup yields CDR1 SGHNT and CDR2 YENEEA. CDR3 length: 13 amino acids. The CDR3 sequence: CASSAGEPGTQYF. Looking up the rest from reference TRBV11-3 and TRBJ2-5 gives the full variable domain: EAGVVQSPRYKIIEKKQPVAFWCNPISGHNTLYWYLQNLGQGPELLIRYENEEAVDDSQLPKDRFSAERLKGVDSTLKIQPAELGDSAVYLCASSAGEPGTQYFGPGTRLLVL.

The chain's CDR3 is CASSPVRDTQYF. V usage is TRBV7-9 and J usage is TRBJ2-3. From germline, CDR1 is SEHNR and CDR2 FQNEAQ (reference sequence). The CDR3 has 12 residues.